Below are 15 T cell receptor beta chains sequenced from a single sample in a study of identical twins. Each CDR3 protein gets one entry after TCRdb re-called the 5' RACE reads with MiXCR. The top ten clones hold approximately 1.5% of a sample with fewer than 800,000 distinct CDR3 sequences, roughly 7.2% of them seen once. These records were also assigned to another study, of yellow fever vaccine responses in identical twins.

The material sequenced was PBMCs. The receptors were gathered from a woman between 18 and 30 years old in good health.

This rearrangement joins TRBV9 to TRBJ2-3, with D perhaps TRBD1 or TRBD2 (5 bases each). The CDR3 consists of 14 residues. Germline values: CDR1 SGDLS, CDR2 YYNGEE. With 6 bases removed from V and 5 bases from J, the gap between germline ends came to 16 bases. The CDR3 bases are TGTGCCAGCACCTTAGGGGAGTTCGGAGATACGCAGTATTTT. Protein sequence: CASTLGEFGDTQYF.

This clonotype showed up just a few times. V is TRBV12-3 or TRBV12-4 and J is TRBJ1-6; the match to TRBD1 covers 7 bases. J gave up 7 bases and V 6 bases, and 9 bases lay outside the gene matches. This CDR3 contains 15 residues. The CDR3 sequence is CASSFGTVGNSPLHF. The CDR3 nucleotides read TGTGCCAGCAGCTTCGGGACAGTGGGCAATTCACCCCTCCACTTT.

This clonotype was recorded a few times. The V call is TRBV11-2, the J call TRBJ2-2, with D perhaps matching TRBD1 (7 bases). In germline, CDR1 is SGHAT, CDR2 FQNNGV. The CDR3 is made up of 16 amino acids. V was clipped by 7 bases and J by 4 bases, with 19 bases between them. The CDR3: CASTNSGQGGTGELFF. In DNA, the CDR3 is TGTGCCAGCACCAATTCCGGGCAGGGGGGCACCGGGGAGCTGTTTTTT.

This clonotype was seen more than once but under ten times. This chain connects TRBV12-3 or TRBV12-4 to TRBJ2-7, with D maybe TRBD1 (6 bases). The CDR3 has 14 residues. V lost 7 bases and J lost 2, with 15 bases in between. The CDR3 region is CASTETGSTYEQYF. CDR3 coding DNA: TGTGCCAGCACCGAAACAGGGTCCACCTACGAGCAGTACTTC.

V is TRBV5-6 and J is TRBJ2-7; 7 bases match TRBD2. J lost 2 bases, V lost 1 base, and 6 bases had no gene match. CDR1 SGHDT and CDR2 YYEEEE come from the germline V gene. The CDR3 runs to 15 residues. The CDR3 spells CASSLYLAAPYEQYV. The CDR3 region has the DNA TGTGCCAGCAGCTTGTACCTAGCGGCACCCTACGAGCAGTACGTC.

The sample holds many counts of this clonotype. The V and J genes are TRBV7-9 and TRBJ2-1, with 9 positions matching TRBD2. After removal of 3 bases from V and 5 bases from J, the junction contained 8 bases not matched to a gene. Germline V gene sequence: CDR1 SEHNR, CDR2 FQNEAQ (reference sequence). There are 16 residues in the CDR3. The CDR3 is CASSFPDAGGDNEQFF. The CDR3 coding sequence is TGTGCCAGCAGCTTCCCCGACGCGGGAGGGGACAATGAGCAGTTCTTC.

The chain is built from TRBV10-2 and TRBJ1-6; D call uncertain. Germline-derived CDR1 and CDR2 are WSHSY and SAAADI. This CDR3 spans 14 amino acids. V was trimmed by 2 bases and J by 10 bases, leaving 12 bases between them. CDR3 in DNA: TGCGCCAGCAGTGAGGGGGTCCCAGGCTCACCCCTCCACTTT. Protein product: CASSEGVPGSPLHF.

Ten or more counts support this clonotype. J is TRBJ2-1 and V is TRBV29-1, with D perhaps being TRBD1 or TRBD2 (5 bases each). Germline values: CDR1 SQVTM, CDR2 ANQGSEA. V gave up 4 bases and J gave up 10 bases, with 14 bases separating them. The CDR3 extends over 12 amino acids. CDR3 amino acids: CSVGVSWGEQFF. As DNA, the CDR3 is TGCAGCGTTGGAGTGTCCTGGGGGGAGCAGTTCTTC.

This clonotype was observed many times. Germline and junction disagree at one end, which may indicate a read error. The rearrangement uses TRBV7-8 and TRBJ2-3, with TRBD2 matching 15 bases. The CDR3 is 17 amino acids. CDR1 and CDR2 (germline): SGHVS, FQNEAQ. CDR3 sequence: CADAPTGLAGGTNTQYF. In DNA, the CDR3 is TGTGCCGACGCCCCCACGGGACTAGCGGGGGGCACAAATACGCAGTATTTT.

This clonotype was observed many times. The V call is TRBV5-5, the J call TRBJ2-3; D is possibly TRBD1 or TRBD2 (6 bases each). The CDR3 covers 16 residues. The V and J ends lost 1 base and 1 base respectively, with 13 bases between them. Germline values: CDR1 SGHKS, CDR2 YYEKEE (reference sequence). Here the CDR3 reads CASSLMWGAGTDTQYF. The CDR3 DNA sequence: TGTGCCAGCAGCTTGATGTGGGGGGCCGGCACAGATACGCAGTATTTT. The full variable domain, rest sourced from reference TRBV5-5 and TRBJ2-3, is DAGVTQSPTHLIKTRGQQVTLRCSPISGHKSVSWYQQVLGQGPQFIFQYYEKEERGRGNFPDRFSARQFPNYSSELNVNALLLGDSALYLCASSLMWGAGTDTQYFGPGTRLTVL.

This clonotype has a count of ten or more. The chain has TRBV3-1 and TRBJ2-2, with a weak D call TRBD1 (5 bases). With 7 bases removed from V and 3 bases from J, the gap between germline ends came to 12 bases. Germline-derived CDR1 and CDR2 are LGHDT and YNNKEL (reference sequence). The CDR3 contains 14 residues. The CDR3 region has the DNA TGTGCCAGCACCGGGCCCAGGGACACCGGGGAGCTGTTTTTT. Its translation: CASTGPRDTGELFF.

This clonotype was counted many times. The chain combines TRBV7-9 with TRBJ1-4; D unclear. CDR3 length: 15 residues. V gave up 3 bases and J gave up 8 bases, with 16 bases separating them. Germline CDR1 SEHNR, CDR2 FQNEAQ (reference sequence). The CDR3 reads CASSFRRAILEKLFF. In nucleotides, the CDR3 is TGTGCCAGCAGCTTCCGGCGGGCTATTTTGGAAAAACTGTTTTTT. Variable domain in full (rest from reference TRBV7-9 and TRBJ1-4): DTGVSQNPRHKITKRGQNVTFRCDPISEHNRLYWYRQTLGQGPEFLTYFQNEAQLEKSRLLSDRFSAERPKGSFSTLEIQRTEQGDSAMYLCASSFRRAILEKLFFGSGTQLSVL.

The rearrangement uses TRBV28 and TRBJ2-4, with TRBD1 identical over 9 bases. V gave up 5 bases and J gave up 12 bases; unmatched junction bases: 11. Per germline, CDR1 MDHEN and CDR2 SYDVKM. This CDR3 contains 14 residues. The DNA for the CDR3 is TGTGCCAGCAGTCCCCGGACAGGGGAGGGTTCTCAGTACTTC. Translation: CASSPRTGEGSQYF.

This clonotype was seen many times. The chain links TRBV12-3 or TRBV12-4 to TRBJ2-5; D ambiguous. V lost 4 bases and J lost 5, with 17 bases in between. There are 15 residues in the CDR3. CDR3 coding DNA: TGTGCCAGCAGTTGGTCATCCGTGGGGTGGGAGACCCAGTACTTC. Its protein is CASSWSSVGWETQYF.

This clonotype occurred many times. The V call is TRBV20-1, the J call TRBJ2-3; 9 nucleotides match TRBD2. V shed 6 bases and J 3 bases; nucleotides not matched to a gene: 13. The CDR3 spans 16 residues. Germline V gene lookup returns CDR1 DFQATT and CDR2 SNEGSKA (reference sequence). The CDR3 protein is CSATQLAGDPTDTQYF. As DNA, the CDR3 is TGCAGTGCCACCCAACTAGCGGGTGACCCTACAGATACGCAGTATTTT.